These T cell receptor beta chains were read from a single sample in a study of blood T cell repertoires in COVID-19. Assay: immunoSEQ multiplex PCR; the TCRdb copy retains only in-frame clones and omits some. The data show a few hundred thousand clones, about three quarters seen once. The sequencing sample was made of peripheral blood. Receptors were obtained from a woman in her 70s with acute or convalescent COVID-19. CDR3s include the opening cysteine and the closing phenylalanine or tryptophan. A D gene is named only where the DNA matches it firmly. For some rows the clone size is stated as once, few or many, or as a class when expanded; others skip it.

size	D	V	J	CDR3	DNA
-	-	TRBV30	TRBJ1-6	CAFGQVGNSPLHF	TGTGCCTTTGGGCAGGTTGGGAATTCACCCCTCCACTTT
once	-	TRBV5-1	TRBJ2-2	CASSLEAVTGELFF	TGCGCCAGCAGCTTGGAGGCGGTCACCGGGGAGCTGTTTTTT
-	-	TRBV6-5	TRBJ1-2	CASSTPGIDGYTF	TGTGCCAGCAGTACCCCAGGGATCGATGGCTACACCTTC
-	TRBD1	TRBV9	TRBJ2-7	CASSGPGTEWYEQYF	TGTGCCAGCAGCGGCCCCGGGACAGAATGGTACGAGCAGTACTTC
-	TRBD1	TRBV6-5	TRBJ1-4	CASSYSYTGGNEKLFF	TGTGCCAGCAGTTATTCCTATACAGGGGGTAATGAAAAACTGTTTTTT
-	-	TRBV5-1	TRBJ2-7	CASRLVGSHSYEQYF	TGCGCCAGCAGGCTGGTGGGCTCCCATTCCTACGAGCAGTACTTC
few	TRBD1	TRBV19	TRBJ1-1	CASRTEGGRTEAFF	TGTGCCAGTAGGACGGAAGGGGGCAGGACTGAAGCTTTCTTT
-	TRBD1	TRBV6-5	TRBJ1-2	CASSGTGGEKGYTF	TGTGCCAGCAGCGGGACAGGGGGCGAGAAAGGCTACACCTTC
-	TRBD2	TRBV6-5	TRBJ2-5	CASSSQLGRGQETQYF	TGTGCCAGCAGTTCCCAACTAGGGAGGGGCCAAGAGACCCAGTACTTC
-	TRBD2	TRBV28	TRBJ2-5	CASSFPPLAGGSETQYF	TGTGCCAGCAGTTTCCCCCCCCTAGCGGGGGGTTCAGAGACCCAGTACTTC
-	-	TRBV7-3	TRBJ2-4	CASSPVPGEEEYF	TGTGCCAGCAGCCCAGTTCCGGGGGAGGAAGAGTACTTC
-	-	TRBV6-2/TRBV6-3	TRBJ1-2	CASSPVGESYGYTF	TGTGCCAGCAGCCCCGTAGGAGAGAGCTATGGCTACACCTTC
-	-	TRBV6-1	TRBJ1-3	CASSVQGERSGNTIYF	TGTGCCAGCAGTGTACAGGGCGAACGGTCTGGAAACACCATATATTTT
few	-	TRBV30	TRBJ1-5	CAWGLYSNQPQHF	TGTGCCTGGGGACTATATAGCAATCAGCCCCAGCATTTT
-	-	TRBV2	TRBJ2-2	CASTAGDPRGELFF	TGTGCCAGCACCGCAGGGGACCCCCGGGGGGAGCTGTTTTTT
-	-	TRBV27	TRBJ2-5	CASSLTQWAGRTETQYF	TGTGCCAGCAGTTTAACCCAGTGGGCAGGGAGGACAGAGACCCAGTACTTC
-	-	TRBV5-6	TRBJ2-1	CASSLVAGPLEQFF	TGTGCCAGCAGCTTGGTGGCGGGACCCCTGGAGCAGTTCTTC
-	-	TRBV10-1	TRBJ1-1	CASRLASNTEAFF	TGCGCCAGCAGATTGGCATCCAACACTGAAGCTTTCTTT
few	TRBD1	TRBV6-1	TRBJ2-2	CASSGGTGKGAGELFF	TGTGCCAGCAGTGGTGGGACAGGGAAAGGGGCCGGGGAGCTGTTTTTT
-	TRBD1	TRBV4-1	TRBJ2-5	CASSQDHRGEETQYF	TGCGCCAGCAGCCAAGATCACAGGGGGGAGGAGACCCAGTACTTC
-	-	TRBV10-3	TRBJ1-1	CAISQGSNTEAFF	TGTGCCATCTCCCAGGGGTCAAACACTGAAGCTTTCTTT
-	-	TRBV18	TRBJ2-1	CASSPEAGRTNEQFF	TGTGCCAGCTCACCAGAAGCGGGCCGCACCAATGAGCAGTTCTTC
once	TRBD2	TRBV5-5	TRBJ2-2	CASSLIRGTSFLELFF	TGTGCCAGCAGCTTGATTAGGGGGACTAGTTTTCTGGAGCTGTTTTTT
-	TRBD1	TRBV6-5	TRBJ2-3	CASKTGGLSTDTQYF	TGTGCCAGTAAAACAGGGGGCCTAAGCACAGATACGCAGTATTTT
-	-	TRBV28	TRBJ2-7	CASSIQGTLTYEQYF	TGTGCCAGCAGTATTCAGGGGACGCTGACCTACGAGCAGTACTTC
-	TRBD2	TRBV27	TRBJ2-1	CASSLKAGARNEQFF	TGTGCCAGCAGTTTAAAAGCGGGGGCCCGAAATGAGCAGTTCTTC
-	-	TRBV6-5	TRBJ2-1	CASKRGSYNEQFF	TGTGCCAGCAAGAGGGGGTCCTACAATGAGCAGTTCTTC
-	-	TRBV19	TRBJ2-2	CASSISSANTGELFF	TGTGCCAGTAGTATTTCTAGCGCGAACACCGGGGAGCTGTTTTTT
-	-	TRBV30	TRBJ1-2	CAWSRWGDDTF	TGTGCCTGGAGTAGATGGGGAGATGACACCTTC
-	-	TRBV6-1	TRBJ1-5	CASSEAGQNNQPQHF	TGTGCCAGCAGTGAAGCAGGACAGAACAATCAGCCCCAGCATTTT